Shown below are 2 T cell receptor beta chains from a single sample sequenced in a study of metastatic and nonmetastatic thyroid tumors. No treatment had been given to any patient before thyroid surgery. TCRdb re-called clones from the PCR reads using MiXCR. The data hold some 83,000 clones, with about 12% observed a single time. The sequenced material came from tumor tissue. These receptors were taken from a female donor with papillary thyroid cancer or a benign thyroid nodule (not recorded which). Some clones in this sample may be carry-over from other donors' samples.

This clone came up many times. J is TRBJ1-1 and V is TRBV20-1; no clear D. The V and J ends lost 4 bases and 4 bases respectively, with 13 bases between them. From germline, CDR1 is DFQATT and CDR2 SNEGSKA (reference sequence). The CDR3 has 13 amino acids. The CDR3 coding sequence is TGCAGTGCTAACCCCGGTAGTCGCACTGAAGCTTTCTTT. Amino acids: CSANPGSRTEAFF.

This clone came up many times. The same CDR3 also results from other DNA sequences found in this sample. The chain joins TRBV27 to TRBJ2-1; 11 nucleotides agree with TRBD2. CDR3 length: 13 amino acids. From germline, CDR1 is MNHEY and CDR2 SMNVEV (reference sequence). With 6 bases clipped from V and 5 bases from J, the junction kept 0 bases outside the gene matches. The DNA of the CDR3 is TGTGCCAGCAGACTAGCGGGGGACAATGAGCAGTTCTTC. Protein: CASRLAGDNEQFF.